This TCR beta chain appears in the sequencing data of a study of blood T cells in healthy people across ages. A second PCR, run for roughly 6 to 11 cycles, used a sample-barcoded 5' primer plus a J-beta primer mix. A single record per CDR3 protein comes from TCRdb applying MiXCR to the 5' RACE reads. There are 900,000 to 950,000 distinct CDR3 sequences in the sample; almost 30% occur only once, and about a tenth lies in the top ten. In regard to this clonotype: The antigen remains unidentified.

Study findings and constraints: Long-lived and aged donors differed, with more naive CD4+ cells and higher diversity in the long-lived.

The V end lost 4 bases, the J end lost 7 bases, and 16 bases lay between the germline ends. CDR1 is SEHNR and CDR2 is FQNEAQ in the germline V gene (reference sequence). The CDR3 covers 15 residues. This same sample was also taken into another study, of T cells of mothers and their children.

The chain couples TRBV7-9 to TRBJ1-4; perhaps TRBD1 as D (6 bases). The sequenced sample was blood. The receptor was derived from a woman aged 40 to 50 in good health. The CDR3: CASSSAGGASEKLFF. CDR3 DNA sequence: TGTGCCAGCAGCTCCGCGGGGGGCGCATCTGAAAAACTGTTTTTT.